This T cell receptor beta chain was documented in a study of neoadjuvant nivolumab and ipilimumab in lung cancer. The V segment lost 0 bases and the J segment 0 bases; nucleotides outside the gene matches: 2. The V gene's germline CDR1 is SGHRS and CDR2 YFSETQ. The length of the CDR3 is 16 residues. With respect to this clone: Its antigen is not identified.

General observations from the study: TCR richness and clonality were higher in tumors than adjacent uninvolved lung. Higher pretherapy blood TCR richness went with higher resected-tumor richness. From pretherapy to surgery, tumor richness and clonality rose with dual therapy.

TCRdb's copy holds only in-frame clones and misses some; the assay was immunoSEQ multiplex PCR. The data show 44,000 or so clones, with approximately 90% seen just once and around 3.8% held by the top ten. The clonotype was recovered from an adult with non-small cell lung cancer. Some clones in this sample may be carry-over from other donors' samples. This rearrangement joins TRBV5-1 to TRBJ1-3; 8 positions match TRBD1. Material: blood, obtained before neoadjuvant nivolumab, alone or with ipilimumab. The CDR3: CASSLVTGVSGNTIYF. The CDR3 DNA reads TGCGCCAGCAGCTTGGTGACAGGGGTCTCTGGAAACACCATATATTTT. The whole variable domain, filled in from reference TRBV5-1 and TRBJ1-3, reads KAGVTQTPRYLIKTRGQQVTLSCSPISGHRSVSWYQQTPGQGLQFLFEYFSETQRNKGNFPGRFSGRQFSNSRSEMNVSTLELGDSALYLCASSLVTGVSGNTIYFGEGSWLTVV.